These 14 T cell receptor beta chains share one sample of origin, sequenced in a study of shared clonotypes between healthy human individuals. This table comes from immunoSEQ multiplex PCR, and its TCRdb copy is limited to in-frame clones, with some not included. The data hold 950,000 to 1,200,000 clones, with 60% to 85% observed a single time. Sequenced input: memory CD4+ T cells from PBMCs. The subset here: CD45RA-negative fraction. The receptors come from a young man in good health. Some clones in this sample may be carry-over from other donors' samples.

The chain combines TRBV7-2 with TRBJ2-7; 8 positions agree with TRBD2. The V gene end was trimmed by 3 bases and the J gene end by 2 bases; junction bases not matched to a gene: 6. The CDR3 has 15 residues. CDR1 is SGHTA, CDR2 FQGNSA, per germline. The CDR3 DNA reads TGTGCCAGCAGCTTTAGCGGGACTTATACCTACGAGCAGTACTTC. Its protein is CASSFSGTYTYEQYF.

The table lists this clone with a few counts. This chain connects TRBV7-8 to TRBJ2-3, with TRBD1 matching over 10 bases. Germline values: CDR1 SGHVS, CDR2 FQNEAQ. The junction had 7 bases not matched to a gene; V was cut back by 5 bases and J by 2 bases. There are 16 residues in the CDR3. Written as DNA, the CDR3 is TGTGCCAGCAGCCGTATAGGGACAGGGGCCACAGATACGCAGTATTTT. Its protein is CASSRIGTGATDTQYF.

The genes are TRBV28 and TRBJ2-5, with D possibly TRBD2 on 6 matching bases. In germline, CDR1 is MDHEN, CDR2 SYDVKM. The CDR3 loop spans 15 amino acids. The germline V and J ends were trimmed by 4 bases and 5 bases, with 17 bases remaining between them. The DNA for the CDR3 is TGTGCCAGCAGTTCCCACCGGGACTCGGCCGAGACCCAGTACTTC. Its translation: CASSSHRDSAETQYF.

V and J are TRBV5-4 and TRBJ1-3, with a tentative D call TRBD1 (5 bases). The CDR3 consists of 15 residues. Germline V CDR1 and CDR2: SGHNT, YYREEE (reference sequence). V shed 4 bases and J shed 7 bases, with 18 bases lying between them. The CDR3 spells CASSAAGTAGNTIYF. CDR3 bases: TGTGCCAGCAGCGCAGCGGGCACCGCAGGGAACACCATATATTTT.

The gene calls are TRBV19 and TRBJ2-1; TRBD2 is a possible D gene (5 bases). In germline, CDR1 is LNHDA, CDR2 SQIVND (reference sequence). Trimming left V 3 bases short and J 6 bases short, with 12 bases between. This CDR3 comprises 14 residues. The CDR3 bases are TGTGCCAGTAGTATTTGGCTAGAGGGCAATGAGCAGTTCTTC. The encoded protein is CASSIWLEGNEQFF.

This clone was seen a handful of times. V usage is TRBV5-1 and J usage is TRBJ1-5; TRBD1 aligns across 7 bases. CDR3 size: 15 residues. In germline, CDR1 is SGHRS, CDR2 YFSETQ. Unmatched junction bases numbered 7, after V lost 1 base and J lost 6 bases. This CDR3 reads CASSLPDRDGQPQHF. CDR3 in DNA: TGCGCCAGCAGCTTGCCCGACAGGGATGGTCAGCCCCAGCATTTT.

The chain carries TRBV6-1 and TRBJ2-4; 8 nucleotides agree with TRBD1. CDR3 length equals 16 residues. Unmatched junction bases numbered 4, after V lost 0 bases and J lost 3 bases. Germline CDR1 is MNHNS and CDR2 is SASEGT. The CDR3 spells CASSEAATGDKNIQYF. In nucleotides, the CDR3 is TGTGCCAGCAGTGAAGCAGCGACAGGGGACAAAAACATTCAGTACTTC.

The V gene is TRBV15, the J gene TRBJ2-7, with a weak D call TRBD2 (5 bases). The CDR3 has 17 residues. The germline V and J ends were trimmed by 2 bases and 3 bases, with 20 bases remaining between them. The germline V gene encodes CDR1 LNHNV and CDR2 YYDKDF (reference sequence). CDR3 sequence reads: CATSRFIRLSGSYEQYF. The DNA of the CDR3 is TGTGCCACCAGCAGATTCATTAGGTTGAGCGGCAGCTACGAGCAGTACTTC.

The rearrangement joins TRBV6-5 to TRBJ2-6, with 7 bases aligning to TRBD1. The length of the CDR3 is 15 residues. CDR1 MNHEY and CDR2 SVGAGI come from the germline V gene. Unmatched junction bases numbered 4, after V lost 8 bases and J lost 0 bases. CDR3 protein: CASSGTASGANVLTF. CDR3 DNA: TGTGCCAGCTCCGGGACAGCCTCTGGGGCCAACGTCCTGACTTTC.

This clone was counted only a few times. V gene TRBV28 combines with J gene TRBJ1-1; no definite D call. The CDR3 spans 12 residues. The germline V and J ends were trimmed by 6 bases and 9 bases, with 14 bases remaining between them. Germline lookup yields CDR1 MDHEN and CDR2 SYDVKM. As DNA, the CDR3 is TGTGCCAGCAGAACCACCGGGAGTCAAGCTTTCTTT. It is translated as CASRTTGSQAFF. The full variable domain, completed using reference TRBV28 and TRBJ1-1, is DVKVTQSSRYLVKRTGEKVFLECVQDMDHENMFWYRQDPGLGLRLIYFSYDVKMKEKGDIPEGYSVSREKKERFSLILESASTNQTSMYLCASRTTGSQAFFGQGTRLTVV.

The genes are TRBV28 and TRBJ2-1; 11 bases fit TRBD2. J lost 9 bases, V lost 3 bases, and 10 bases had no gene match. The CDR3 loop spans 16 amino acids. Germline-derived CDR1 and CDR2 are MDHEN and SYDVKM. CDR3 in amino acids: CASSFLAGGYMREQFF. The CDR3, as DNA: TGTGCCAGCAGTTTTCTAGCGGGAGGATATATGCGTGAGCAGTTCTTC.

The chain carries TRBV4-3 and TRBJ2-5, with a possible D match to TRBD1 (7 bases). This CDR3 has 16 residues. The germline V gene encodes CDR1 LGHNA and CDR2 YSLEER. V was pared by 0 bases and J by 3 bases, with 14 bases between. CDR3 sequence: CASSQDSGGTEETQYF. The DNA of the CDR3 is TGCGCCAGCAGCCAAGATTCTGGGGGGACAGAAGAGACCCAGTACTTC.

This rearrangement joins TRBV30 to TRBJ1-3; D not resolved. The CDR3 covers 14 residues. The V gene's germline CDR1 is GTSNPN and CDR2 SVGIG (reference sequence). The V end was cut by 3 bases, the J end by 2 bases, with 11 bases between. Here the CDR3 DNA reads TGTGCCTGGAGCCCCGCGATAGCTGGAAACACCATATATTTT. It specifies CAWSPAIAGNTIYF.

The gene calls are TRBV5-1 and TRBJ1-2, with no clear D. Germline values: CDR1 SGHRS, CDR2 YFSETQ. This CDR3 has 9 amino acids. V was shortened by 1 base and J by 13 bases, with 5 bases between the two germline ends. The DNA of the CDR3 is TGCGCCAGCAGCTTGAGCGGCACCTTC. Protein: CASSLSGTF.